These T cell receptor beta chains were read from a single sample in a study of cytomegalovirus exposure and HLA in healthy donors. Data came from immunoSEQ multiplex PCR; TCRdb stores just in-frame clones and leaves some out. The data hold 160,000 or so clones, with about 86% observed a single time. Sequencing was performed on PBMCs. These receptors were obtained from a woman aged 25 to 39 in good health and CMV-seronegative. Both conserved end residues are part of each CDR3. Each record gives: CDR3 protein, CDR3 DNA, clone size, J gene, V gene, D gene. A D gene is named only where the DNA matches it firmly. Size is omitted from some rows. Given values are once, few, many or a class for expanded clones.

CASSFGTGKLFF	TGTGCCAGCAGCTTCGGCACAGGGAAACTGTTTTTT	-	TRBJ1-4	TRBV5-4	-
CAWSQPAGRGEETQYF	TGTGCCTGGAGCCAACCCGCCGGGAGGGGAGAGGAGACCCAGTACTTC	-	TRBJ2-5	TRBV30	TRBD2
CASSFRGREDEQFF	TGTGCCAGCAGCTTCCGGGGGCGGGAGGATGAGCAGTTCTTC	-	TRBJ2-1	TRBV5-6	TRBD2
CASSLERQGVYNSPLHF	TGTGCCAGCAGCTTAGAGAGGCAAGGGGTCTATAATTCACCCCTCCACTTT	-	TRBJ1-6	TRBV7-9	-
CSASLETQYF	TGCAGTGCTAGTCTAGAGACCCAGTACTTC	-	TRBJ2-5	TRBV20-1	-
CASSRDGQATNEQFF	TGTGCCAGCTCGCGTGATGGACAGGCAACCAATGAGCAGTTCTTC	-	TRBJ2-1	TRBV18	TRBD1
CASGKSTGFRNEQYF	TGTGCTAGTGGCAAGAGCACAGGGTTCAGGAACGAGCAGTACTTC	-	TRBJ2-7	TRBV12-5	-
CASSLTGDTQYF	TGTGCCAGCAGCTTAACCGGGGATACGCAGTATTTT	few	TRBJ2-3	TRBV7-9	-
CASSFSGVGEQFF	TGTGCCAGCAGTTTTAGCGGGGTGGGTGAGCAGTTCTTC	-	TRBJ2-1	TRBV27	TRBD2
CASTTVGHGRGEQFF	TGTGCCAGCACCACAGTTGGACACGGGAGAGGTGAGCAGTTCTTC	-	TRBJ2-1	TRBV6-6	-